Listed below are T cell receptor beta chains from one sample, sequenced in a study of control samples from healthy donors and cancer patients. The method was immunoSEQ multiplex PCR; TCRdb's version includes in-frame clones alone and lacks a portion of them. Its listing shows roughly 200,000 clones. The material sequenced was blood. These receptors originate from a woman aged 30 to 39 in good health. Each CDR3 is given with its conserved first and last residue. The D gene is left open where the match is weak.

j_call v_call d_call cdr3_aa cdr3_nt
TRBJ2-7 TRBV7-6 . CASSHGQTYEQYF TGTGCCAGCAGCCACGGACAGACCTACGAGCAGTACTTC
TRBJ1-2 TRBV6-5 . CASTGQNYGYTF TGTGCCAGCACCGGACAGAACTATGGCTACACCTTC
TRBJ1-2 TRBV7-2 . CASSSIHAAPPYGYTF TGTGCCAGCAGCTCCATACACGCAGCACCTCCCTATGGCTACACCTTC
TRBJ2-7 TRBV7-2 TRBD2 CASSPGGGSSYEGYF TGTGCCAGCAGCCCCGGGGGGGGCTCATCCTACGAGGGGTACTTC
TRBJ1-5 TRBV27 . CASRTREGNSNQPQHF TGTGCCAGCCGAACGAGGGAGGGAAACAGCAATCAGCCCCAGCATTTT
TRBJ1-1 TRBV6-4 . CASRDSGVRSEAFF TGTGCCAGCAGAGATTCAGGGGTTAGGTCTGAAGCTTTCTTT
TRBJ2-7 TRBV9 TRBD1 CASSVGGTGNYEQYF TGTGCCAGCAGCGTAGGTGGGACAGGGAATTACGAGCAGTACTTC
TRBJ2-1 TRBV9 TRBD1 CASSGQGLISFF TGTGCCAGCAGCGGACAGGGCCTAATAAGCTTCTTC
TRBJ2-7 TRBV6-5 . CASSYSRKLQGGEQYF TGTGCCAGCAGTTACTCGAGGAAACTACAGGGGGGGGAGCAGTACTTC
TRBJ1-1 TRBV18 . CASSPYTYTEAFF TGTGCCAGCTCACCATACACGTACACTGAAGCTTTCTTT
TRBJ2-7 TRBV6-4 . CASSDPWGRGQYEQYF TGTGCCAGCAGTGACCCCTGGGGGCGGGGGCAATACGAGCAGTACTTC
TRBJ2-3 TRBV4-1 TRBD1 CASSQERTGPDTQYF TGCGCCAGCAGCCAAGAGCGGACAGGGCCAGATACGCAGTATTTT
TRBJ2-1 TRBV12-3/TRBV12-4 . CASTLGAGNEQFF TGTGCCAGCACCTTGGGGGCGGGGAATGAGCAGTTCTTC
TRBJ1-2 TRBV19 TRBD1 CASSINLGGNYGYTF TGTGCCAGTAGTATAAACTTAGGGGGCAACTATGGCTACACCTTC
TRBJ1-3 TRBV6-1 . CASSEQSSGNTIYF TGTGCCAGCAGTGAGCAGAGCTCTGGAAACACCATATATTTT
TRBJ1-1 TRBV19 . CASRNPNTEAFF TGTGCCAGTAGGAACCCGAACACTGAAGCTTTCTTT
TRBJ2-2 TRBV6-4 . CASSVGVMNTGELFF TGTGCCAGCAGTGTCGGGGTTATGAACACCGGGGAGCTGTTTTTT
TRBJ1-1 TRBV28 . CASSLLVSLGTEAFF TGTGCCAGCAGTTTACTTGTGTCTTTAGGCACTGAAGCTTTCTTT
TRBJ2-7 TRBV27 . CASRTAPGYEQYF TGTGCCAGCAGGACGGCCCCAGGATACGAGCAGTACTTC
TRBJ2-3 TRBV9 . CASSNRISSTDTQYF TGTGCCAGCAGCAATAGGATCTCTAGCACAGATACGCAGTATTTT
TRBJ2-7 TRBV2 TRBD1 CASSEAIRTGAVREQYF TGTGCCAGCAGTGAAGCGATCAGGACAGGGGCCGTCCGAGAGCAGTACTTC
TRBJ1-5 TRBV7-9 . CASSLAFQGMSNQPQHF TGTGCCAGCAGCTTAGCATTCCAGGGGATGAGCAATCAGCCCCAGCATTTT
TRBJ1-1 TRBV28 TRBD1 CASRKTGSTEAFF TGTGCCAGCAGGAAGACAGGGAGCACTGAAGCTTTCTTT
TRBJ1-5 TRBV28 . CASSRTGLSNQPQHF TGTGCCAGCAGCCGTACAGGGTTGAGCAATCAGCCCCAGCATTTT
TRBJ1-2 TRBV4-1 . CASSQLLGAPNDYGYTF TGCGCCAGCAGCCAACTGCTGGGGGCCCCAAACGACTATGGCTACACCTTC
TRBJ1-5 TRBV12-3/TRBV12-4 . CASSPGHQQPQHF TGTGCCAGCAGTCCGGGCCACCAGCAGCCCCAGCATTTT
TRBJ2-4 TRBV3-1/TRBV3-2 TRBD1 CASSQDRHRGSIQYF TGTGCCAGCAGCCAAGATCGGCACAGGGGTAGCATTCAGTACTTC
TRBJ1-6 TRBV5-1 . CASSDVPGPLYNSPLHF TGCGCCAGCAGCGACGTACCAGGGCCCCTCTATAATTCACCCCTCCACTTT
TRBJ1-2 TRBV9 . CASSVGNYGYTF TGTGCCAGCAGCGTAGGGAACTATGGCTACACCTTC
TRBJ2-3 TRBV12-3/TRBV12-4 . CASSLDGDTQYF TGTGCCAGCAGTTTAGACGGGGATACGCAGTATTTT
TRBJ1-1 TRBV28 . CASTLRGSITEAFF TGTGCCAGCACCCTGAGGGGGTCAATCACTGAAGCTTTCTTT
TRBJ1-4 TRBV3-1/TRBV3-2 . CASSQDRFSLLDLNEKLFF TGTGCCAGCAGCCAAGATCGGTTTAGCCTCCTAGACCTTAATGAAAAACTGTTTTTT
TRBJ2-5 TRBV2 . CASSEGETQYF TGTGCCAGCAGTGAGGGGGAGACCCAGTACTTC
TRBJ1-6 TRBV6-5 TRBD1 CASSQGAWNSPLHF TGTGCCAGCAGTCAGGGGGCCTGGAATTCACCCCTCCACTTT
TRBJ1-2 TRBV28 . CASSLKGKLGLSYGYTF TGTGCCAGCAGTTTAAAAGGGAAACTGGGGTTGAGCTATGGCTACACCTTC
TRBJ2-2 TRBV5-1 TRBD1 CASSLGQGSWTGELFF TGCGCCAGCAGCTTGGGACAGGGGAGTTGGACCGGGGAGCTGTTTTTT
TRBJ1-5 TRBV3-1/TRBV3-2 . CASSQEAWGLSNQPQHF TGTGCCAGCAGCCAAGAAGCGTGGGGCCTTAGCAATCAGCCCCAGCATTTT
TRBJ1-1 TRBV6-5 TRBD1 CASRLLQGDTEAFF TGTGCCAGCAGACTTCTACAGGGGGACACTGAAGCTTTCTTT
TRBJ1-2 TRBV6-1 . CASSEGARRGTFYGYTF TGTGCCAGCAGTGAAGGGGCGAGGCGCGGGACCTTCTATGGCTACACCTTC
TRBJ2-1 TRBV6-2/TRBV6-3 . CASSTYRVATFF TGTGCCAGCAGTACATACAGGGTAGCGACGTTCTTC
TRBJ2-1 TRBV7-6 . CASSGSGNEQFF TGTGCCAGCAGCGGTAGCGGAAATGAGCAGTTCTTC
TRBJ2-2 TRBV19 TRBD2 CASKAGEMNTGELFF TGTGCCAGTAAAGCGGGGGAGATGAACACCGGGGAGCTGTTTTTT
TRBJ2-5 TRBV6-2/TRBV6-3 TRBD2 CASSYVAGDQETQYF TGTGCCAGCAGTTACGTAGCGGGGGATCAAGAGACCCAGTACTTC
TRBJ2-1 TRBV28 . CASVGGVNEQFF TGTGCCAGCGTAGGAGGGGTGAATGAGCAGTTCTTC
TRBJ1-1 TRBV6-1 . CASSEAYTEAFF TGTGCCAGCAGTGAGGCCTACACTGAAGCTTTCTTT
TRBJ1-5 TRBV27 . CASSNDRREPQHF TGTGCCAGCAGTAACGACAGGCGCGAGCCCCAGCATTTT
TRBJ2-3 TRBV15 . CATSRGFLLRGSTDTQYF TGTGCCACCAGCAGAGGGTTCCTGTTAAGGGGGAGCACAGATACGCAGTATTTT
TRBJ1-2 TRBV6-5 . CASSPRDLRYTF TGTGCCAGCAGTCCCCGGGACCTCCGCTACACCTTC
TRBJ2-7 TRBV19 . CASRPMGGSYEQYF TGTGCCAGTCGTCCCATGGGCGGCTCCTACGAGCAGTACTTC
TRBJ1-5 TRBV10-1 . CASSDDTVQPQHF TGCGCCAGCAGTGATGATACGGTCCAGCCCCAGCATTTT
TRBJ2-3 TRBV9 TRBD2 CASSADGRGTDTQYF TGTGCCAGCAGCGCCGACGGGAGGGGTACAGATACGCAGTATTTT
TRBJ2-7 TRBV9 . CASSVWVRALEQYF TGTGCCAGCAGCGTGTGGGTACGGGCGCTCGAGCAGTACTTC
TRBJ1-5 TRBV3-1/TRBV3-2 . CASSQRWSNQPQHF TGTGCCAGCAGCCAGAGGTGGAGCAATCAGCCCCAGCATTTT
TRBJ2-1 TRBV28 . CASSTRTGRAAEQFF TGTGCCAGCAGTACGAGGACAGGGAGGGCTGCTGAGCAGTTCTTC
TRBJ1-3 TRBV2 TRBD1 CASSATTGEGNTIYF TGTGCCAGCAGCGCGACCACAGGGGAAGGAAACACCATATATTTT
TRBJ2-3 TRBV5-1 . CASSLGLAKSDTQYF TGCGCCAGCAGCTTGGGGCTAGCCAAGTCAGATACGCAGTATTTT
TRBJ1-1 TRBV7-8 . CASSLQEVTEAFF TGTGCCAGCAGCTTACAGGAGGTCACTGAAGCTTTCTTT
TRBJ1-4 TRBV30 . CAWSVRVYKLFF TGTGCCTGGAGTGTCAGGGTGTACAAACTGTTTTTT
TRBJ2-7 TRBV28 . CASSLLREQYF TGTGCCAGCAGTTTGCTCCGCGAGCAGTACTTC